This T cell receptor beta chain emerged from a study of response to subunit inactivated influenza vaccine. General study results and limits: Authors suggested each seasonal flu vaccination may recruit only limited numbers of new T cells.

This clonotype was seen more than once but under ten times. Its specificity is not known. TCRdb recomputed calls from the RT-PCR reads with MiXCR, one row per CDR3 protein. Here the sample spans hundreds of thousands of distinct CDR3 sequences, about 25% being singletons. Germline trimming cut 4 bases from V and 5 bases from J; bases unmatched to any gene: 8. This CDR3 is built from 15 residues. CDR1 is SGHRS and CDR2 is YFSETQ in the germline V gene. The sequence came from a man between 50 and 59 years old who received an inactivated influenza vaccine. V is TRBV5-1 and J is TRBJ1-2; 10 nucleotides line up with TRBD1. Source: CD4+ T cells sorted from PBMCs, taken roughly 5 days after vaccination. In nucleotides, the CDR3 is TGCGCCAGCAGCACCCAGGGGGACAGGGGATATGGCTACACCTTC. Translating it yields CASSTQGDRGYGYTF.